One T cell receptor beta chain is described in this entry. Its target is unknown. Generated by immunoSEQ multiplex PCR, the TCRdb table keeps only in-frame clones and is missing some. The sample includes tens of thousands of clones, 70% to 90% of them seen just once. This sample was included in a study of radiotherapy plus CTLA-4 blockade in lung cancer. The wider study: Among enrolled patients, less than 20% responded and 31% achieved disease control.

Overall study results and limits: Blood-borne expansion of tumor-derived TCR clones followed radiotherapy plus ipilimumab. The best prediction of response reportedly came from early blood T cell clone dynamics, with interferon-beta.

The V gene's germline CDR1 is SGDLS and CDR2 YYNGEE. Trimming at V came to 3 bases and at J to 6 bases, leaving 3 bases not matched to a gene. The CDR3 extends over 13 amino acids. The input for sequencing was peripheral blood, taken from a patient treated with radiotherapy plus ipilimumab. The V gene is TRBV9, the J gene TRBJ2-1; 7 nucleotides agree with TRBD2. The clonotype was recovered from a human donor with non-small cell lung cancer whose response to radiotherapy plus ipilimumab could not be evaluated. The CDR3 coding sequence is TGTGCCAGCAGCGGGGTAGCGGGCAATGAGCAGTTCTTC. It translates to CASSGVAGNEQFF. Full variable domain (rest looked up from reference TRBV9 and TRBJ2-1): DSGVTQTPKHLITATGQRVTLRCSPRSGDLSVYWYQQSLDQGLQFLIQYYNGEERAKGNILERFSAQQFPDLHSELNLSSLELGDSALYFCASSGVAGNEQFFGPGTRLTVL.